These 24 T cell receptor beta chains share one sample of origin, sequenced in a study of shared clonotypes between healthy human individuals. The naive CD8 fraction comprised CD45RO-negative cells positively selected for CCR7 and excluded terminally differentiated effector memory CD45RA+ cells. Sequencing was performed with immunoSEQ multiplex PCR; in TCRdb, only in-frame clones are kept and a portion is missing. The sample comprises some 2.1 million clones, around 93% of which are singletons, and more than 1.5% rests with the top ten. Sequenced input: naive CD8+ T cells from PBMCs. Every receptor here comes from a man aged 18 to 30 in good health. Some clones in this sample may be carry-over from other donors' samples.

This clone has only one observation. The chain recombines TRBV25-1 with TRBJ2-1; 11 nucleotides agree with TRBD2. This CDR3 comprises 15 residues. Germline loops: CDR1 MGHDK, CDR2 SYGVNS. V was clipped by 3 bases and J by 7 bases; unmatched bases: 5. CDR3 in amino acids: CASSDRLAGYNEQFF. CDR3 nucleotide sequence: TGTGCCAGCAGTGATCGACTAGCGGGATATAATGAGCAGTTCTTC.

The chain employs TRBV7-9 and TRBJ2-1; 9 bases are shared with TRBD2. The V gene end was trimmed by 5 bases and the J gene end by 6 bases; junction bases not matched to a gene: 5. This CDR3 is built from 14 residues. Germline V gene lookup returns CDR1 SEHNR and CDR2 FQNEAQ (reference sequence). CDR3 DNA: TGTGCCAGCAGCGGTGGGACTAGCCCCAATGAGCAGTTCTTC. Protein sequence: CASSGGTSPNEQFF.

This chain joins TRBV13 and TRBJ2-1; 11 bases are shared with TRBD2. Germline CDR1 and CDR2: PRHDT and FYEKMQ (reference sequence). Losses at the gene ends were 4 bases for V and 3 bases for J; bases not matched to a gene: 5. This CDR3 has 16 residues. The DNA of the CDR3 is TGTGCCAGCAGCTCGACTAGCGGGATAAGCTACAATGAGCAGTTCTTC. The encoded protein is CASSSTSGISYNEQFF.

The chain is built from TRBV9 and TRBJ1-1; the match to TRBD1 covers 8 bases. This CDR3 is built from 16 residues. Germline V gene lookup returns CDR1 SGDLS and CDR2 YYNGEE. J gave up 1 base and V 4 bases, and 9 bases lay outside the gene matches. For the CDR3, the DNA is TGTGCCAGCAGCCTAACGCAGGGGGCGAAGAACACTGAAGCTTTCTTT. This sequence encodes CASSLTQGAKNTEAFF. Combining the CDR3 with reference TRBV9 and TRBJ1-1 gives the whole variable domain DSGVTQTPKHLITATGQRVTLRCSPRSGDLSVYWYQQSLDQGLQFLIQYYNGEERAKGNILERFSAQQFPDLHSELNLSSLELGDSALYFCASSLTQGAKNTEAFFGQGTRLTVV.

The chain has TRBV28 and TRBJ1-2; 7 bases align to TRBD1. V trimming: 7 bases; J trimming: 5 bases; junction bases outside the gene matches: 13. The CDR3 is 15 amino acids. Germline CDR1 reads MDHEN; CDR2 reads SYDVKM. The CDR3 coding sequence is TGTGCCAGCACCCACCGGCTGGGACAGCCATATGGCTACACCTTC. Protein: CASTHRLGQPYGYTF.

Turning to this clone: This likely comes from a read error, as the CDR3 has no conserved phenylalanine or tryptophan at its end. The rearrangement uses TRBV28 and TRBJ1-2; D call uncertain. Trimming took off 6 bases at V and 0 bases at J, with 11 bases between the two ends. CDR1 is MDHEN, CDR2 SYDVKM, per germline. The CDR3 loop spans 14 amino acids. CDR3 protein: CASSYSNPNYGYTL. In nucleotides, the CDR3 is TGTGCCAGCAGCTACAGCAATCCTAACTATGGCTACACCCTC.

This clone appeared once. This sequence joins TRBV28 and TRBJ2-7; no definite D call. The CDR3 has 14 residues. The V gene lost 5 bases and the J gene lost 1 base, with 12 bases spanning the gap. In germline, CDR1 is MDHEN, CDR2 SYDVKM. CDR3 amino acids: CASSTLTNSYEQYF. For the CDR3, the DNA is TGTGCCAGCAGTACTCTGACAAATTCCTACGAGCAGTACTTC.

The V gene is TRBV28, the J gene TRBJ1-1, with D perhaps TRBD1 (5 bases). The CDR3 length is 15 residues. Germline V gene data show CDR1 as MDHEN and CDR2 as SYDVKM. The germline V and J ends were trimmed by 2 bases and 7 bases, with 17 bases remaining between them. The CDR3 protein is CASSLSGGAYLEAFF. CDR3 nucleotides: TGTGCCAGCAGTTTAAGCGGAGGGGCCTACCTTGAAGCTTTCTTT. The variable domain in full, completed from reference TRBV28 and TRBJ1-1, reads DVKVTQSSRYLVKRTGEKVFLECVQDMDHENMFWYRQDPGLGLRLIYFSYDVKMKEKGDIPEGYSVSREKKERFSLILESASTNQTSMYLCASSLSGGAYLEAFFGQGTRLTVV.

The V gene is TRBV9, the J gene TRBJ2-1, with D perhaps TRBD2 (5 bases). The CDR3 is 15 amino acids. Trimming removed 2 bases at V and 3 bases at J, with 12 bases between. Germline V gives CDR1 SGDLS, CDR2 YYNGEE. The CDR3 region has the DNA TGTGCCAGCAGCGTTGAGGGAGCTATCTACAATGAGCAGTTCTTC. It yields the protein CASSVEGAIYNEQFF.

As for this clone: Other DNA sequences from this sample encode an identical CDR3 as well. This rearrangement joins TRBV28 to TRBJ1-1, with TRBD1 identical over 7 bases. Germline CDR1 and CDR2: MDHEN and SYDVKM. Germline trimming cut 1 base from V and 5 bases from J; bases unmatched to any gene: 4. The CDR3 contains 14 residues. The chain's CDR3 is CASSLSRGRTEAFF. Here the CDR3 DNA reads TGTGCCAGCAGTTTATCTAGGGGGCGTACTGAAGCTTTCTTT.

CDR3 nucleotide sequence: TGTGCCAGCAGCCCGAGGACAGGGCTTACCGGGAATGAGCAGTTCTTC. Its translation: CASSPRTGLTGNEQFF. V usage is TRBV7-8 and J usage is TRBJ2-1, with 8 bases that match TRBD1. Germline values: CDR1 SGHVS, CDR2 FQNEAQ. The trim removed 5 bases at V and 7 bases at J, leaving 13 bases unmatched. There are 16 residues in the CDR3.

The DNA for the CDR3 is TGTGCCATCCAACCGGGCCCTTACTTC. Residues: CAIQPGPYF. The chain combines TRBV2 with TRBJ2-4; D is undetermined. The CDR3 is made up of 9 amino acids. Germline assignment: CDR1 SNHLY and CDR2 FYNNEI. Deletions cut 10 bases from V and 16 bases from J, with 14 bases between.

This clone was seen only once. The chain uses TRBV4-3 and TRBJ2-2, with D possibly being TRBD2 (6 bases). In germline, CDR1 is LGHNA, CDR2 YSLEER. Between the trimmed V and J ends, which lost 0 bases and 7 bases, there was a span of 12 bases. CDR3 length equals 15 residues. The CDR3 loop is CASSQESGAVGELFF. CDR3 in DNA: TGCGCCAGCAGCCAAGAATCGGGAGCGGTCGGGGAGCTGTTTTTT.

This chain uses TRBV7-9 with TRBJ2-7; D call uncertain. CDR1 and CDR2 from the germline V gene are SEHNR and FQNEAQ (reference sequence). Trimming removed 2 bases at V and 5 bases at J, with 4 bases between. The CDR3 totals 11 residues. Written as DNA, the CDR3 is TGTGCCAGCAGCTTAATCAACGAGCAGTACTTC. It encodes CASSLINEQYF.

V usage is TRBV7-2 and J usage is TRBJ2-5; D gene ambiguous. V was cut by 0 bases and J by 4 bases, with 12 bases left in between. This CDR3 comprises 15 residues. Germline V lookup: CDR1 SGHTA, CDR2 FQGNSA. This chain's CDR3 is CASSLAALKGETQYF. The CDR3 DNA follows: TGTGCCAGCAGCTTAGCGGCCCTCAAAGGAGAGACCCAGTACTTC.

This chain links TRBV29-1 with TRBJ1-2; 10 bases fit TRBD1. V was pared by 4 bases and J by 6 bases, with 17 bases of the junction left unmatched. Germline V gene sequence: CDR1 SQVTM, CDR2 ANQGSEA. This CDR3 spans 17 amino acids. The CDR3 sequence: CSVVSGTGALPSDGYTF. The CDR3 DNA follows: TGCAGCGTTGTGTCAGGGACAGGGGCCCTACCATCGGATGGCTACACCTTC.

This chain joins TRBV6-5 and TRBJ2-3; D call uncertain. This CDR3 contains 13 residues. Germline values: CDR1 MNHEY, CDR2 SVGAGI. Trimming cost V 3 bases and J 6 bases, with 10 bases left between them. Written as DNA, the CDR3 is TGTGCCAGCAGTTATTTGCTTGGGGATACGCAGTATTTT. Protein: CASSYLLGDTQYF.

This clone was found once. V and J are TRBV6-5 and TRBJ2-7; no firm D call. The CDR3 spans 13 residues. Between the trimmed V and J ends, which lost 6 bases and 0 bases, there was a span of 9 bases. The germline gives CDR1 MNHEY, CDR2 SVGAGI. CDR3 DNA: TGTGCCAGCAGCCACCCCGTCTCCTACGAGCAGTACTTC. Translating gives CASSHPVSYEQYF.

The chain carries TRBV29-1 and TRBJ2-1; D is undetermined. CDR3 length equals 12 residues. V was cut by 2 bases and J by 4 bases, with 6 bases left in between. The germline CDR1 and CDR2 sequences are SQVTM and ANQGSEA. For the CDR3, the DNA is TGCAGCGTTGAACCACAATACAATGAGCAGTTCTTC. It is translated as CSVEPQYNEQFF.

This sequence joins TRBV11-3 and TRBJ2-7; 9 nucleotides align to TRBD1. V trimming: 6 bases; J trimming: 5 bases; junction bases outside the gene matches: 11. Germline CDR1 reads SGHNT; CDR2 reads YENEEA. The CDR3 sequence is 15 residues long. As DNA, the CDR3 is TGTGCCAGCAGTCCAGGGGCGGACAGGGGCCACGAGCAGTACTTC. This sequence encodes CASSPGADRGHEQYF.

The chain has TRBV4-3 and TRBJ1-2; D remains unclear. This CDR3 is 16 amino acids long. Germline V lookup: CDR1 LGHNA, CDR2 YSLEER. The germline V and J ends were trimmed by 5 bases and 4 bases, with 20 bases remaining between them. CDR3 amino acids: CASSERLTLPGYGYTF. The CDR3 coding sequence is TGCGCCAGCAGCGAAAGATTGACCCTGCCCGGCTATGGCTACACCTTC.

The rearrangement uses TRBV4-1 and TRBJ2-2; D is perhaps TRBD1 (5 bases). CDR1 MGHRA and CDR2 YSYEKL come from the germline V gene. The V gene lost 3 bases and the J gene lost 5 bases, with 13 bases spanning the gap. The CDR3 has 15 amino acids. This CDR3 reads CASSHPSRDTGELFF. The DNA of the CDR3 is TGCGCCAGCAGCCACCCTTCCAGGGATACCGGGGAGCTGTTTTTT.

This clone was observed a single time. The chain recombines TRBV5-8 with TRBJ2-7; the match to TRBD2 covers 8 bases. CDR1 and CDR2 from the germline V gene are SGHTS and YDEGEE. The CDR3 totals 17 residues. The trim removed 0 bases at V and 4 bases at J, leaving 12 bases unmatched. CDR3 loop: CASSLGFRELAVYEQYF. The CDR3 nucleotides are TGTGCCAGCAGCTTGGGTTTTCGGGAACTAGCGGTTTACGAGCAGTACTTC.

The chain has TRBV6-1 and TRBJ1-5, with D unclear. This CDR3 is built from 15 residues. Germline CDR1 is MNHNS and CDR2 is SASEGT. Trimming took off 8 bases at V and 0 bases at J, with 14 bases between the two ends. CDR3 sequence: CASCPRPLSNQPQHF. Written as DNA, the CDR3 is TGTGCCAGCTGCCCCCGACCGCTTAGCAATCAGCCCCAGCATTTT.